The next 20 T cell receptor beta chains were all read from a single sample in a study of OX40 agonist ivuxolimab in advanced cancers. Only in-frame clones appear in the TCRdb table, and some are missing; sequencing was by immunoSEQ multiplex PCR. The sample includes 84,000 or so clones, 84% seen only once; the top ten take about 2.7%. Material: CD4+ or CD8+ T cells sorted from blood, obtained in a trial of the OX40 agonist ivuxolimab. Every receptor here comes from an adult with an advanced solid tumor such as melanoma, head and neck, liver or kidney cancer.

By its share, this clone is medium-sized (0.01 to 0.1%). J is TRBJ1-1 and V is TRBV10-3; 7 bases line up with TRBD1. The germline gives CDR1 ENHRY, CDR2 SYGVKD. The CDR3 extends over 13 amino acids. The V gene end was trimmed by 4 bases and the J gene end by 4 bases; junction bases not matched to a gene: 3. CDR3 in amino acids: CAISVGQSTEAFF. The DNA of the CDR3 is TGTGCCATCAGTGTGGGACAGAGCACTGAAGCTTTCTTT.

CDR3 nucleotides: TGTGCCAGCAGCTTCAGCGGATGGGAGACCCAGTACTTC. Protein sequence: CASSFSGWETQYF. The V call is TRBV7-2, the J call TRBJ2-5; possibly TRBD2 for D (5 bases). CDR1 is SGHTA, CDR2 FQGNSA, per germline. The germline V and J ends were trimmed by 3 bases and 5 bases, with 10 bases remaining between them. CDR3 length: 13 residues.

This clone was seen once. The rearrangement uses TRBV6-1 and TRBJ2-3; D is undetermined. This CDR3 has 14 amino acids. Between the trimmed V and J ends, which lost 4 bases and 2 bases, there was a span of 10 bases. CDR1 is MNHNS, CDR2 SASEGT, per germline. CDR3 bases: TGTGCCAGCAGTGGAACTACCGCCACAGATACGCAGTATTTT. Translation: CASSGTTATDTQYF.

The J gene is TRBJ1-1, the V gene TRBV10-3, with D perhaps TRBD1 (5 bases). Trimming left V 7 bases short and J 0 bases short, with 15 bases between. This CDR3 has 15 amino acids. CDR1 and CDR2 (germline): ENHRY, SYGVKD. The CDR3 region is CAITTSDRLNTEAFF. In nucleotides, the CDR3 is TGTGCCATCACCACCAGCGACAGACTGAACACTGAAGCTTTCTTT.

This chain joins TRBV6-1 and TRBJ2-1; D perhaps matches TRBD2 (5 bases). In germline, CDR1 is MNHNS, CDR2 SASEGT. This CDR3 has 15 amino acids. With 2 bases removed from V and 4 bases from J, the gap between germline ends came to 12 bases. The chain's CDR3 is CASSELAPGYNEQFF. CDR3 in DNA: TGTGCCAGCAGTGAACTGGCGCCGGGGTACAATGAGCAGTTCTTC.

This rearrangement joins TRBV19 to TRBJ1-5; D ambiguous. CDR1 LNHDA and CDR2 SQIVND come from the germline V gene (reference sequence). V shed 5 bases and J shed 3 bases, with 14 bases lying between them. The CDR3 has 15 residues. The CDR3 protein is CASSPEGRHNQPQHF. The CDR3 DNA reads as TGTGCCAGTAGTCCAGAAGGGAGGCACAATCAGCCCCAGCATTTT.

The chain uses TRBV18 and TRBJ1-4; D ambiguous. Germline V gene lookup returns CDR1 KGHSH and CDR2 LQKENI. The V end lost 3 bases, the J end lost 8 bases, and 10 bases lay between the germline ends. The CDR3 contains 13 residues. This CDR3 is CASSPQATEKLFF. For the CDR3, the DNA is TGTGCCAGCTCACCCCAAGCTACCGAAAAACTGTTTTTT. The whole variable domain, filled in from reference TRBV18 and TRBJ1-4, reads NAGVMQNPRHLVRRRGQEARLRCSPMKGHSHVYWYRQLPEEGLKFMVYLQKENIIDESGMPKERFSAEFPKEGPSILRIQQVVRGDSAAYFCASSPQATEKLFFGSGTQLSVL.

The V and J genes are TRBV7-2 and TRBJ2-1; possible D gene TRBD2, 6 bases. This CDR3 spans 15 amino acids. Germline V gene lookup returns CDR1 SGHTA and CDR2 FQGNSA. V shed 6 bases and J shed 4 bases, with 16 bases lying between them. The CDR3: CASSFGWGEYNEQFF. In DNA, the CDR3 is TGTGCCAGCAGTTTCGGGTGGGGGGAGTACAATGAGCAGTTCTTC.

This clone was counted a single time. The chain is built from TRBV10-3 and TRBJ1-5; a possible D gene is TRBD1 (6 bases). The V and J ends lost 0 bases and 6 bases respectively, with 15 bases between them. The CDR3 is made up of 16 amino acids. CDR1 is ENHRY and CDR2 is SYGVKD in the germline V gene. The CDR3 reads CAISESIVTGSQPQHF. In DNA form, the CDR3 reads TGTGCCATCAGTGAGTCTATAGTAACAGGGAGTCAGCCCCAGCATTTT.

V and J are TRBV5-6 and TRBJ2-3; no reliable D call. Germline lookup yields CDR1 SGHDT and CDR2 YYEEEE. V lost 2 bases to trimming and J lost 2 bases, with 6 bases between them. The CDR3 contains 13 residues. This CDR3 reads CASSFDDTDTQYF. The CDR3 DNA follows: TGTGCCAGCAGCTTTGATGACACAGATACGCAGTATTTT.

The CDR3 coding sequence is TGTGCCAGCGGCTACAACGGCGGCAATCAGCCCCAGCATTTT. The encoded protein is CASGYNGGNQPQHF. The chain joins TRBV27 to TRBJ1-5, with no clear D. The CDR3 runs to 14 residues. In germline, CDR1 is MNHEY, CDR2 SMNVEV (reference sequence). The V end was cut by 8 bases, the J end by 2 bases, with 13 bases between.

This chain links TRBV6-1 with TRBJ1-5; perhaps TRBD1 as D (5 bases). Germline V gene sequence: CDR1 MNHNS, CDR2 SASEGT. Trimming stripped 1 base from V and 4 bases from J, with 14 bases between. This CDR3 contains 16 residues. CDR3 amino acids: CASSEVLGGRNQPQHF. CDR3 sequence (DNA): TGTGCCAGCAGTGAAGTGCTCGGGGGAAGAAATCAGCCCCAGCATTTT.

CDR3: CASSLSYYNEQFF. CDR3 in DNA: TGTGCCAGCAGCCTATCTTATTACAATGAGCAGTTCTTC. The chain uses TRBV7-3 and TRBJ2-1; D gene unclear. This CDR3 has 13 amino acids. V was shortened by 5 bases and J by 4 bases, with 9 bases between the two germline ends. From germline, CDR1 is SGHTA and CDR2 FQGTGA.

The chain has TRBV25-1 and TRBJ2-1; D may be TRBD1 or TRBD2 (5 bases each). Between the trimmed V and J ends, which lost 3 bases and 9 bases, there was a span of 6 bases. Germline V gene lookup returns CDR1 MGHDK and CDR2 SYGVNS. The CDR3 totals 11 residues. CDR3 sequence (DNA): TGTGCCAGCAGTGAGAGGGGTGAGCAGTTCTTC. It codes for CASSERGEQFF.

CDR3 in amino acids: CASQNSAYEQYF. The CDR3 DNA follows: TGTGCCAGCCAAAATTCCGCCTACGAGCAGTACTTC. The chain uses TRBV6-1 and TRBJ2-5; no firm D call. The J call is doubtful: the DNA matches TRBJ2-7 better. In germline, CDR1 is MNHNS, CDR2 SASEGT. The CDR3 is made up of 12 amino acids.

The chain combines TRBV10-1 with TRBJ2-1, with 7 positions matching TRBD1. Germline loops: CDR1 WNHNN, CDR2 SYGVQD (reference sequence). Trimming removed 7 bases from V and 15 bases from J; junction bases left unmatched: 15. The CDR3 spans 13 residues. CDR3 nucleotide sequence: TGCGCCAGCACCAAGGCACAGGGGTCCGAGGTGTTCTTC. Its translation is CASTKAQGSEVFF.

On this clone itself: A junction boundary mismatches the germline segment, possibly from a read error. This sequence joins TRBV6-1 and TRBJ2-3, with 7 bases aligning to TRBD1. This CDR3 comprises 14 residues. Germline-derived CDR1 and CDR2 are MNHNS and SASEGT. The CDR3 reads CASSERDSRDTQYF. CDR3 DNA sequence: TGTGCCAGCAGTGAAAGGGACAGCAGAGATACGCAGTATTTT.

The rearrangement joins TRBV5-1 to TRBJ2-5; no clear D gene. CDR1 and CDR2 from the germline V gene are SGHRS and YFSETQ. Deletions cut 1 base from V and 5 bases from J, with 12 bases between. CDR3 length: 14 amino acids. CDR3 sequence: CASSLNRIGETQYF. The CDR3 DNA is TGCGCCAGCAGCTTGAACAGAATAGGGGAGACCCAGTACTTC.

The chain uses TRBV2 and TRBJ1-1; the D is unclear. The V end was cut by 5 bases, the J end by 2 bases, with 12 bases between. Germline V lookup: CDR1 SNHLY, CDR2 FYNNEI. This CDR3 contains 14 residues. The CDR3 region has the DNA TGTGCCAGCAGTTCCATACGCGGAAACACTGAAGCTTTCTTT. It encodes CASSSIRGNTEAFF.

The genes are TRBV7-2 and TRBJ1-6; maybe TRBD1 (6 bases). The CDR3 is made up of 16 amino acids. CDR1 and CDR2 from the germline V gene are SGHTA and FQGNSA. Trimming cost V 5 bases and J 5 bases, with 16 bases left between them. CDR3 DNA sequence: TGTGCCAGCAGCCAAAGAGGGCCAGGGGATAATTCACCCCTCCACTTT. It codes for CASSQRGPGDNSPLHF.